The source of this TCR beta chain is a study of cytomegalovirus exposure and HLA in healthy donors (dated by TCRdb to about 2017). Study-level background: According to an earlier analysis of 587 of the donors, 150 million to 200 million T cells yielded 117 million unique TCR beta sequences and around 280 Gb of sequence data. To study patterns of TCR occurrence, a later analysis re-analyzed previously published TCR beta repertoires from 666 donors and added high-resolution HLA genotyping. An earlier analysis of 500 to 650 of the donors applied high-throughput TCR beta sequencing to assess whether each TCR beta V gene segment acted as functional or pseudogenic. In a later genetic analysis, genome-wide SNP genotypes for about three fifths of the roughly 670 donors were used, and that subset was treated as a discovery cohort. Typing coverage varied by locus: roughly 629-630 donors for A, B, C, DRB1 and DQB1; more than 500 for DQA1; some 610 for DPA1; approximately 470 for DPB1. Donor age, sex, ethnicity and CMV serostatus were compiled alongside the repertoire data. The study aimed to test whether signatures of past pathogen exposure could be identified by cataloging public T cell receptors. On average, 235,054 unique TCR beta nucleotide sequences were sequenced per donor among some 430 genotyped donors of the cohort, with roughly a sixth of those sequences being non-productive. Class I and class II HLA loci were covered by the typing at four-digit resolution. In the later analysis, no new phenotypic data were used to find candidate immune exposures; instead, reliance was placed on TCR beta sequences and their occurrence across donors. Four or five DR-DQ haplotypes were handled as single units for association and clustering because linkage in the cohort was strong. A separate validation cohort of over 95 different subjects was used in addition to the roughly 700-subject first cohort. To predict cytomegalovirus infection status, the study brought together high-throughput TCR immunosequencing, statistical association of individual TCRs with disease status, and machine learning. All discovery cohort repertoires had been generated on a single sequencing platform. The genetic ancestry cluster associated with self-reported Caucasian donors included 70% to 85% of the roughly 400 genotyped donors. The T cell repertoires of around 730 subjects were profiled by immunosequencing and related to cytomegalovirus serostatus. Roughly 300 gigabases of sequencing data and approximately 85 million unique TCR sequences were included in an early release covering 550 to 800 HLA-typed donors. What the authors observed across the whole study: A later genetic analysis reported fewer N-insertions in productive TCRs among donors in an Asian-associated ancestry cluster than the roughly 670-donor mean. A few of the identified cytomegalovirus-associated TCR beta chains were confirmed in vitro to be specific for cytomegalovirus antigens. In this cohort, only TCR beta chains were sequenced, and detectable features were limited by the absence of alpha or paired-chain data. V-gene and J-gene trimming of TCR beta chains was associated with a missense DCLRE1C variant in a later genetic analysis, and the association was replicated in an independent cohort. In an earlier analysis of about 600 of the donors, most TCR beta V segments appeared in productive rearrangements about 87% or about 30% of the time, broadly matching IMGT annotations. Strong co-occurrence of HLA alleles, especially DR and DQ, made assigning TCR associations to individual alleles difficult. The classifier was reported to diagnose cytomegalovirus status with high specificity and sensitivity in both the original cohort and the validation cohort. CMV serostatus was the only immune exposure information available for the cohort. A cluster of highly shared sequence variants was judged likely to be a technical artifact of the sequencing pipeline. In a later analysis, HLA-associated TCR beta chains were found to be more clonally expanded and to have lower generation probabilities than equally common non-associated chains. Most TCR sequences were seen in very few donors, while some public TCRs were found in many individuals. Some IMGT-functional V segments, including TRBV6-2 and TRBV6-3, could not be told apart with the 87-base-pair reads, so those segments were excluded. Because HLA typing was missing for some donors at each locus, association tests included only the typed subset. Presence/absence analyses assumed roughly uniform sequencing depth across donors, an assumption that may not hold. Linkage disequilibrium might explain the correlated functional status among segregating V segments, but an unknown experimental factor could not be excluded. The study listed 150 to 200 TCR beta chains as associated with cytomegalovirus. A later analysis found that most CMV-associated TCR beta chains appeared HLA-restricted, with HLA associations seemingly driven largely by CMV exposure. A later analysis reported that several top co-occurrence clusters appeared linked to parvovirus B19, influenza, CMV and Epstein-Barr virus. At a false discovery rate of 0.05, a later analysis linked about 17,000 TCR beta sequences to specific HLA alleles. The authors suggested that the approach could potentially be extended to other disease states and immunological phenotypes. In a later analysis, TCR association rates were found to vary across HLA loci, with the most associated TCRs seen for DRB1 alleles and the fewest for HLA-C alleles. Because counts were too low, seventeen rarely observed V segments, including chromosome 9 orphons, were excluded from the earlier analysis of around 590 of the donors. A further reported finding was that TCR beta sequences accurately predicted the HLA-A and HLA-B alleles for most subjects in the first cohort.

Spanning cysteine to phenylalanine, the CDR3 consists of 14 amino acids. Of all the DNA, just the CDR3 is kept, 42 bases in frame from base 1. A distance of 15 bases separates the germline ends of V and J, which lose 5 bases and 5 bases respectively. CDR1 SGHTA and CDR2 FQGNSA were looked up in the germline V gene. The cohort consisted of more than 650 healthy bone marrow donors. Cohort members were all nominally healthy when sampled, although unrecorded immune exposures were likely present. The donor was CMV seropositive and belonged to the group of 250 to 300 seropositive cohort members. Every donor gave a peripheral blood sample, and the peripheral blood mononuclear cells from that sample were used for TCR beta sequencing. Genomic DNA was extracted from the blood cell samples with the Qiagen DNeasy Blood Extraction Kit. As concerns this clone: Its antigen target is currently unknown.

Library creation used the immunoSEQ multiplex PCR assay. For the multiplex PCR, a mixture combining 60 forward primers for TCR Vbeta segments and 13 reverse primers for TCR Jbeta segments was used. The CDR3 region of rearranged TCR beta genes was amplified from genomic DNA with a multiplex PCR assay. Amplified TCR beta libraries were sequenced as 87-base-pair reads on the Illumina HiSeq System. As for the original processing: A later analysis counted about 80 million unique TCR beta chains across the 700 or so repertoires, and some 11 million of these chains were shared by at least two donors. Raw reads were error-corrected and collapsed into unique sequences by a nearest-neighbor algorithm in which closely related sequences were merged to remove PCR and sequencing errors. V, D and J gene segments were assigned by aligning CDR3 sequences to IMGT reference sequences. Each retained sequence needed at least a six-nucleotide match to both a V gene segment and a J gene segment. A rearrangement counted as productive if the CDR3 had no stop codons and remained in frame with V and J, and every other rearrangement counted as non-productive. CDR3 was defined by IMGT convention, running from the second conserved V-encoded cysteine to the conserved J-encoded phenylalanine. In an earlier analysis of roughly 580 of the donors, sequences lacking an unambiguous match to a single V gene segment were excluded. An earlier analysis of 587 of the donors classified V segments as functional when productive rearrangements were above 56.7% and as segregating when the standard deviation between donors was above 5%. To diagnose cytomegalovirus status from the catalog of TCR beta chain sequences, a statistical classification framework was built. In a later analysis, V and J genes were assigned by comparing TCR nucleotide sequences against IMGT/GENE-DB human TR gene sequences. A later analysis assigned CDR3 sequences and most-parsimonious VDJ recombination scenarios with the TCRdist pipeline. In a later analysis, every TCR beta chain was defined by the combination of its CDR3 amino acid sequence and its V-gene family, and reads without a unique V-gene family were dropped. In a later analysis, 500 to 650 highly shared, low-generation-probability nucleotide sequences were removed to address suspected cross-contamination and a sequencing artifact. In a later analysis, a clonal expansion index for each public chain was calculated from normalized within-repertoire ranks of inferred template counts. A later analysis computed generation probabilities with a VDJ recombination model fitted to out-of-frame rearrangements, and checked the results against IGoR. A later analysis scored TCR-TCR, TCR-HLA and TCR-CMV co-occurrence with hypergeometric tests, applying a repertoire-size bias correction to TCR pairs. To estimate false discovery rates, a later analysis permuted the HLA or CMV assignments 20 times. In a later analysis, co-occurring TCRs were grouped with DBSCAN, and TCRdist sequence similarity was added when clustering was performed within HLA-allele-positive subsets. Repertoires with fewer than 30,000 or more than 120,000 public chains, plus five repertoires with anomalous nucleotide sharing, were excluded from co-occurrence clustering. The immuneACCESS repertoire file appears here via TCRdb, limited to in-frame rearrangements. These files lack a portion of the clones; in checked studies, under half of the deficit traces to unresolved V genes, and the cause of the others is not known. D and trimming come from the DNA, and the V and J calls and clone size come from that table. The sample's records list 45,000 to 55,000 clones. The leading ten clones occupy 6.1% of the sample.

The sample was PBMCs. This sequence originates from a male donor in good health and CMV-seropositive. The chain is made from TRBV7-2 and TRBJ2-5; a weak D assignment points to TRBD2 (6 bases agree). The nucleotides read TGTGCCAGCAGCCCGGAGTGGGGGGTGGAGACCCAGTACTTC. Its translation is CASSPEWGVETQYF.